A selection of T cell receptor beta chains follows, all from one sample in a study of T cell responses to AZD1222 COVID-19 vaccine. Clones were read by immunoSEQ multiplex PCR, and TCRdb kept only the in-frame ones, dropping some. The repertoire holds about 94,000 clones, with about 88% as singletons. This material consisted of peripheral blood, taken on day 0 of AZD1222 vaccination. These receptors were collected from an adult in good health. CDR3s include the opening cysteine and the closing phenylalanine or tryptophan. Fields, in order: clone size, J gene, D gene, V gene, CDR3 protein, CDR3 DNA. A D gene is named only where the DNA matches it firmly. Only some rows state a clone size, as once, few, many or a class for expanded clones.

clone_size: once
j_call: TRBJ2-3
d_call: TRBD2
v_call: TRBV4-3
cdr3_aa: CASSLGLAATDTQYF
cdr3_nt: TGCGCCAGCAGCCTCGGACTAGCGGCCACAGATACGCAGTATTTT

clone_size: NA
j_call: TRBJ1-1
d_call: NA
v_call: TRBV3-1/TRBV3-2
cdr3_aa: CASSQEGRGNTEAFF
cdr3_nt: TGTGCCAGCAGCCAAGAGGGACGGGGGAACACTGAAGCTTTCTTT

clone_size: NA
j_call: TRBJ1-3
d_call: NA
v_call: TRBV3-1/TRBV3-2
cdr3_aa: CASSQGGGRSSGNTIYF
cdr3_nt: TGTGCCAGCAGCCAAGGGGGCGGACGGAGCTCTGGAAACACCATATATTTT

clone_size: NA
j_call: TRBJ2-1
d_call: TRBD1
v_call: TRBV6-6
cdr3_aa: CASSLGQGGLNEQFF
cdr3_nt: TGTGCCAGCAGTTTAGGACAGGGGGGCCTCAATGAGCAGTTCTTC

clone_size: NA
j_call: TRBJ2-1
d_call: NA
v_call: TRBV5-1
cdr3_aa: CASSLDLTKHNEQFF
cdr3_nt: TGCGCCAGCAGCTTGGACCTAACCAAACACAATGAGCAGTTCTTC

clone_size: NA
j_call: TRBJ2-5
d_call: NA
v_call: TRBV7-2
cdr3_aa: CASSVQETQYF
cdr3_nt: TGTGCCAGCAGCGTACAAGAGACCCAGTACTTC

clone_size: NA
j_call: TRBJ2-7
d_call: NA
v_call: TRBV9
cdr3_aa: CASSVVTGEKQYF
cdr3_nt: TGTGCCAGCAGCGTAGTGACCGGGGAAAAGCAGTACTTC

clone_size: NA
j_call: TRBJ2-1
d_call: NA
v_call: TRBV30
cdr3_aa: CAWSGYNEQFF
cdr3_nt: TGTGCCTGGAGTGGGTACAATGAGCAGTTCTTC

clone_size: NA
j_call: TRBJ2-7
d_call: NA
v_call: TRBV5-5
cdr3_aa: CASSLDGTAYEQYF
cdr3_nt: TGTGCCAGCAGCTTGGATGGTACGGCTTACGAGCAGTACTTC

clone_size: NA
j_call: TRBJ1-1
d_call: NA
v_call: TRBV19
cdr3_aa: CASSIDFRGTEAFF
cdr3_nt: TGTGCCAGTAGTATAGATTTTAGGGGGACTGAAGCTTTCTTT

clone_size: NA
j_call: TRBJ1-4
d_call: NA
v_call: TRBV28
cdr3_aa: CASSLGVGVNEKLFF
cdr3_nt: TGTGCCAGCAGTTTGGGGGTGGGGGTTAATGAAAAACTGTTTTTT

clone_size: NA
j_call: TRBJ2-1
d_call: NA
v_call: TRBV5-1
cdr3_aa: CASSFGTGTYNEQFF
cdr3_nt: TGCGCCAGCAGCTTTGGGACGGGTACCTACAATGAGCAGTTCTTC

clone_size: NA
j_call: TRBJ1-1
d_call: TRBD1
v_call: TRBV7-2
cdr3_aa: CASRKTGTGDSEAFF
cdr3_nt: TGTGCCAGCAGAAAAACCGGGACAGGGGACTCTGAAGCTTTCTTT

clone_size: NA
j_call: TRBJ2-2
d_call: TRBD1
v_call: TRBV6-5
cdr3_aa: CASSSGTGVTGELFF
cdr3_nt: TGTGCCAGCAGTTCCGGGACAGGGGTTACCGGGGAGCTGTTTTTT

clone_size: NA
j_call: TRBJ1-2
d_call: TRBD1
v_call: TRBV7-8
cdr3_aa: CASSYITGGGYGYTF
cdr3_nt: TGTGCCAGCAGCTACATAACAGGGGGTGGCTATGGCTACACCTTC

clone_size: NA
j_call: TRBJ1-5
d_call: NA
v_call: TRBV30
cdr3_aa: CAWRGGGNQPQHF
cdr3_nt: TGTGCCTGGAGAGGGGGTGGCAATCAGCCCCAGCATTTT

clone_size: NA
j_call: TRBJ2-7
d_call: NA
v_call: TRBV28
cdr3_aa: CASSPWGVPSYEQYF
cdr3_nt: TGTGCCAGCAGTCCCTGGGGGGTTCCCTCCTACGAGCAGTACTTC

clone_size: NA
j_call: TRBJ1-1
d_call: TRBD1
v_call: TRBV5-1
cdr3_aa: CASSTRGQTEAFF
cdr3_nt: TGCGCCAGCAGCACCAGGGGGCAAACTGAAGCTTTCTTT

clone_size: NA
j_call: TRBJ2-5
d_call: TRBD2
v_call: TRBV5-4
cdr3_aa: CASSLVRVAGRKETQYF
cdr3_nt: TGTGCCAGCAGCTTGGTTCGAGTAGCGGGAAGGAAAGAGACCCAGTACTTC

clone_size: few
j_call: TRBJ1-2
d_call: NA
v_call: TRBV6-5
cdr3_aa: CASTDRGRGVYGYTF
cdr3_nt: TGTGCCAGCACCGACCGGGGCCGGGGAGTCTATGGCTACACCTTC

clone_size: NA
j_call: TRBJ1-2
d_call: NA
v_call: TRBV28
cdr3_aa: CASSLRLGGYTF
cdr3_nt: TGTGCCAGCAGTTTAAGGTTAGGTGGCTACACCTTC

clone_size: NA
j_call: TRBJ1-6
d_call: NA
v_call: TRBV4-2
cdr3_aa: CASSQEEQVGNSPLHF
cdr3_nt: TGTGCCAGCAGCCAAGAGGAGCAGGTCGGGAATTCACCCCTCCACTTT

clone_size: once
j_call: TRBJ2-7
d_call: NA
v_call: TRBV4-2
cdr3_aa: CASSQEGREQYF
cdr3_nt: TGTGCCAGCAGCCAAGAAGGTAGAGAGCAGTACTTC

clone_size: once
j_call: TRBJ2-2
d_call: NA
v_call: TRBV9
cdr3_aa: CASSVFGGPNTGELFF
cdr3_nt: TGTGCCAGCAGCGTTTTCGGGGGGCCGAACACCGGGGAGCTGTTTTTT

clone_size: NA
j_call: TRBJ2-6
d_call: TRBD1
v_call: TRBV24-1
cdr3_aa: CATSETTPWDRGNSGANVLTF
cdr3_nt: TGTGCCACCAGTGAAACGACCCCCTGGGACAGGGGTAATTCTGGGGCCAACGTCCTGACTTTC

clone_size: NA
j_call: TRBJ2-5
d_call: NA
v_call: TRBV12-5
cdr3_aa: CASGLRAQGETQYF
cdr3_nt: TGTGCTAGTGGTTTGAGGGCACAAGGAGAGACCCAGTACTTC

clone_size: NA
j_call: TRBJ1-3
d_call: TRBD1
v_call: TRBV19
cdr3_aa: CASKAGQISGNTIYF
cdr3_nt: TGTGCCAGTAAAGCGGGACAGATCTCTGGAAACACCATATATTTT

clone_size: NA
j_call: TRBJ2-7
d_call: NA
v_call: TRBV4-3
cdr3_aa: CASSQDSGYEQYF
cdr3_nt: TGCGCCAGCAGCCAAGATAGCGGTTACGAGCAGTACTTC

clone_size: NA
j_call: TRBJ1-5
d_call: TRBD1
v_call: TRBV28
cdr3_aa: CASNGDRSNQPQHF
cdr3_nt: TGTGCCAGCAATGGGGACAGGAGCAATCAGCCCCAGCATTTT

clone_size: few
j_call: TRBJ1-5
d_call: NA
v_call: TRBV9
cdr3_aa: CASSVHQPQHF
cdr3_nt: TGTGCCAGCAGCGTCCATCAGCCCCAGCATTTT

clone_size: NA
j_call: TRBJ1-5
d_call: TRBD1
v_call: TRBV30
cdr3_aa: CAWGLGGQNQPQHF
cdr3_nt: TGTGCCTGGGGACTGGGGGGACAGAATCAGCCCCAGCATTTT

clone_size: NA
j_call: TRBJ1-5
d_call: NA
v_call: TRBV2
cdr3_aa: CASSENVWGDQPQHF
cdr3_nt: TGTGCCAGCAGTGAAAATGTCTGGGGGGACCAGCCCCAGCATTTT

clone_size: NA
j_call: TRBJ1-4
d_call: TRBD1
v_call: TRBV5-6
cdr3_aa: CASSLARDRDEKLFF
cdr3_nt: TGTGCCAGCAGCTTGGCCCGGGACAGGGATGAAAAACTGTTTTTT

clone_size: NA
j_call: TRBJ1-5
d_call: NA
v_call: TRBV19
cdr3_aa: CASSIDLGEPQHF
cdr3_nt: TGTGCCAGTAGTATAGATCTAGGCGAGCCCCAGCATTTT

clone_size: NA
j_call: TRBJ2-3
d_call: NA
v_call: TRBV7-3
cdr3_aa: CASSRRGSSTDTQYF
cdr3_nt: TGTGCCAGCAGCCGCAGGGGTTCTAGCACAGATACGCAGTATTTT

clone_size: NA
j_call: TRBJ1-4
d_call: NA
v_call: TRBV18
cdr3_aa: CASSAETGATNEKLFF
cdr3_nt: TGTGCCAGCTCGGCTGAGACTGGAGCAACTAATGAAAAACTGTTTTTT

clone_size: NA
j_call: TRBJ2-1
d_call: TRBD2
v_call: TRBV6-5
cdr3_aa: CASELAVYNEQFF
cdr3_nt: TGTGCCAGCGAGCTAGCGGTTTACAATGAGCAGTTCTTC

clone_size: NA
j_call: TRBJ1-5
d_call: TRBD1
v_call: TRBV9
cdr3_aa: CASSSGQFGQPQHF
cdr3_nt: TGTGCCAGCAGCTCGGGACAGTTCGGGCAGCCCCAGCATTTT

clone_size: NA
j_call: TRBJ2-3
d_call: NA
v_call: TRBV5-4
cdr3_aa: CASSFSFTDTQYF
cdr3_nt: TGTGCCAGCAGCTTCAGCTTCACAGATACGCAGTATTTT

clone_size: NA
j_call: TRBJ1-4
d_call: TRBD1
v_call: TRBV4-1
cdr3_aa: CASSQGDRSNEKLFF
cdr3_nt: TGCGCCAGCAGCCAAGGGGACAGGAGCAATGAAAAACTGTTTTTT

clone_size: NA
j_call: TRBJ1-5
d_call: TRBD1
v_call: TRBV23-1
cdr3_aa: CASSPGQVGNQPQHF
cdr3_nt: TGCGCCAGCAGTCCGGGACAGGTGGGCAATCAGCCCCAGCATTTT

clone_size: NA
j_call: TRBJ1-4
d_call: NA
v_call: TRBV5-1
cdr3_aa: CASSLVQGNDEKLFF
cdr3_nt: TGCGCCAGCAGCTTGGTGCAGGGGAACGATGAAAAACTGTTTTTT

clone_size: NA
j_call: TRBJ2-2
d_call: TRBD1
v_call: TRBV14
cdr3_aa: CASSRTGATTGELFF
cdr3_nt: TGTGCCAGCAGCAGGACAGGGGCCACCACCGGGGAGCTGTTTTTT

clone_size: NA
j_call: TRBJ1-6
d_call: NA
v_call: TRBV6-5
cdr3_aa: CASSRGQGNSPLHF
cdr3_nt: TGTGCCAGCAGCCGCGGGCAGGGCAATTCACCCCTCCACTTT

clone_size: NA
j_call: TRBJ2-3
d_call: TRBD2
v_call: TRBV5-1
cdr3_aa: CASSETSGGATDTQYF
cdr3_nt: TGCGCCAGCAGCGAAACTAGCGGGGGAGCTACAGATACGCAGTATTTT

clone_size: once
j_call: TRBJ2-1
d_call: NA
v_call: TRBV5-1
cdr3_aa: CASSLVNFAGSHNEQFF
cdr3_nt: TGCGCCAGCAGCTTGGTTAATTTCGCGGGCAGTCACAATGAGCAGTTCTTC

clone_size: NA
j_call: TRBJ1-1
d_call: NA
v_call: TRBV7-9
cdr3_aa: CASRKQTERFMNTEAFF
cdr3_nt: TGTGCCAGCAGGAAACAGACGGAACGATTTATGAACACTGAAGCTTTCTTT

clone_size: NA
j_call: TRBJ2-1
d_call: NA
v_call: TRBV20-1
cdr3_aa: CSARGYNEQFF
cdr3_nt: TGCAGTGCTAGGGGTTACAATGAGCAGTTCTTC

clone_size: NA
j_call: TRBJ2-7
d_call: NA
v_call: TRBV6-2/TRBV6-3
cdr3_aa: CASSYSPGGWSYEQYF
cdr3_nt: TGTGCCAGCAGTTACTCCCCTGGCGGGTGGTCCTACGAGCAGTACTTC

clone_size: NA
j_call: TRBJ1-2
d_call: NA
v_call: TRBV2
cdr3_aa: CASTGEFHGYTF
cdr3_nt: TGTGCCAGCACAGGGGAGTTTCATGGCTACACCTTC

clone_size: NA
j_call: TRBJ1-1
d_call: NA
v_call: TRBV7-3
cdr3_aa: CASSLESSARTEAFF
cdr3_nt: TGTGCCAGCAGCTTAGAATCGTCAGCAAGGACTGAAGCTTTCTTT

clone_size: NA
j_call: TRBJ1-6
d_call: NA
v_call: TRBV30
cdr3_aa: CAWSVQGDSPLHF
cdr3_nt: TGTGCCTGGAGTGTACAGGGAGATTCACCCCTCCACTTT

clone_size: NA
j_call: TRBJ2-3
d_call: NA
v_call: TRBV5-1
cdr3_aa: CASSLVARTVLKTSTDTQYF
cdr3_nt: TGCGCCAGCAGCTTGGTGGCGCGGACGGTTCTCAAGACTAGCACAGATACGCAGTATTTT

clone_size: NA
j_call: TRBJ2-6
d_call: TRBD1
v_call: TRBV5-1
cdr3_aa: CASSPTLTGGARGANVLTF
cdr3_nt: TGCGCCAGCAGCCCCACGCTTACAGGGGGCGCGCGAGGGGCCAACGTCCTGACTTTC

clone_size: NA
j_call: TRBJ2-1
d_call: TRBD2
v_call: TRBV7-9
cdr3_aa: CASSEGAGYEQFF
cdr3_nt: TGTGCCAGCAGCGAAGGAGCGGGGTATGAGCAGTTCTTC

clone_size: NA
j_call: TRBJ1-2
d_call: NA
v_call: TRBV2
cdr3_aa: CASTPTRTDYGYTF
cdr3_nt: TGTGCCAGCACCCCTACCCGGACAGACTATGGCTACACCTTC